This T cell receptor (beta chain) was sequenced in a study of beta chain features in type 1 diabetes. In the study overall: Cell yields, gender and age were comparable in patients and healthy donors.

TCRB transcripts that were expressed got sequenced, as all of the isolated RNA had been reverse transcribed. Measured with immunoSEQ multiplex PCR; TCRdb has only the in-frame clones, and not every one. This repertoire shows roughly 300,000 clones, around 8.5% found once; its top ten account for 0.95% to 1.1%. General study results and limits: TCRB CDR3s from Type 1 diabetes patients were moderately but significantly shorter in all four CD4+ subsets.

The V end was cut by 2 bases, the J end by 4 bases, with 8 bases between. The CDR3 consists of 13 residues. CDR1 and CDR2 (germline): SGHDN, FVKESK. Comment on this clone: Its antigen is not known.

Central memory, naive, regulatory and stem cell-like memory CD4+ cells were sorted by CD45RO/CCR7/CD25/CD127/CD95/CD27. All sorted populations exceeded 95% purity. The sequenced sample was central memory CD4+ T cells from blood. The J gene is TRBJ2-5, the V gene TRBV14, with D unclear. The source of this sequence is a young man with type 1 diabetes. CDR3 region: CASSQWNAETQYF. DNA of the CDR3: TGTGCCAGCAGCCAATGGAACGCAGAGACCCAGTACTTC.